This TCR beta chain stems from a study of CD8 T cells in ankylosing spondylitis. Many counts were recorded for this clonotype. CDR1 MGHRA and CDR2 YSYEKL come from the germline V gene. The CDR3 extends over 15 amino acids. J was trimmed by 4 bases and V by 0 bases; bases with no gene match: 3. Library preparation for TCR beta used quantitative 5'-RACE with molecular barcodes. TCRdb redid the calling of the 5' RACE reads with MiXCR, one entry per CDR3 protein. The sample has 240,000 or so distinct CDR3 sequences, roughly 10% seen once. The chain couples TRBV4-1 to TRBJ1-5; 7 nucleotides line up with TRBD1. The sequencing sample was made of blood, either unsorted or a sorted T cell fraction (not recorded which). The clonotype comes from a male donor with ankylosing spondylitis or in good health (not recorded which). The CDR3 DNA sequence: TGCGCCAGCAGCCAAGATGCACAGGGGAATCAGCCCCAGCATTTT. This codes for CASSQDAQGNQPQHF.